This T cell receptor (beta chain) was identified during a study of T-cell memory formation after mild COVID-19. General study results and limits: There were some responding clones in pre-infection memory, which suggested that cross-reactive memory had joined.

The CDR3 consists of 14 residues. The junction had 2 bases not matched to a gene; V was cut back by 5 bases and J by 1 base. The germline CDR1 and CDR2 sequences are MNHEY and SVGAGI. TCRdb re-analysed the 5' RACE reads in MiXCR, keeping a single row per CDR3 protein. This sample has under 550,000 distinct CDR3 sequences, with roughly 18% found just once. Only a few counts were recorded for this clonotype. Its antigen remains unknown. The specimen sequenced was PBMCs or a T cell subset sorted from them (not recorded which). The clonotype comes from an adult woman who had mild COVID-19 (a few samples of this study predate the infection). Cell type and time point are not known. This chain uses TRBV6-5 with TRBJ1-1, with 9 bases matching TRBD1. The chain's CDR3 is CASSRDRENTEAFF. The CDR3 nucleotides read TGTGCCAGCAGTAGGGACAGGGAGAACACTGAAGCTTTCTTT.